This is a list of T cell receptor beta chains from one sample in a study of T cells after yellow fever vaccination. MiXCR, applied by TCRdb to the 5' RACE reads, yields one record per CDR3 protein. Of under 300,000 distinct CDR3 sequences listed, 6.7% were seen once; the top ten hold 0.85% to 1.2%. Specimen: CD4+ T cells sorted from PBMCs, collected on the day of the yellow fever booster vaccination. These receptors were taken from a man aged 30 to 45 who received the YFV17D yellow fever vaccine. Both conserved end residues are part of each CDR3. The order of the fields is J gene, clone size, V gene, D gene, CDR3 protein, CDR3 DNA. D genes are given only for firm matches. A clone size is listed for some rows: how often the clone was seen (once, few, many), or a class if it is expanded.

TRBJ2-1 NA TRBV27 TRBD1 CASSTLRTGHEQFF TGTGCCAGCAGTACCTTACGGACAGGGCATGAGCAGTTCTTC
TRBJ2-5 NA TRBV7-2 NA CASSLAKETQYF TGTGCCAGCAGCTTAGCTAAAGAGACCCAGTACTTC
TRBJ1-1 few TRBV7-2 NA CASSLTREDNTEAFF TGTGCCAGCAGCTTAACCCGGGAAGATAACACTGAAGCTTTCTTT
TRBJ2-3 few TRBV5-1 TRBD2 CASSVGGTSRDTDTQYF TGCGCCAGCAGCGTAGGTGGGACTAGCAGGGACACAGATACGCAGTATTTT
TRBJ2-5 many TRBV9 TRBD1 CASSVAPDRQETQYF TGTGCCAGCAGCGTAGCCCCGGACAGGCAAGAGACCCAGTACTTC
TRBJ2-3 NA TRBV19 NA CASNEGRTRRTQYF TGTGCCAGTAATGAGGGACGGACCCGTAGAACGCAGTATTTT
TRBJ2-7 many TRBV25-1 NA CASSENPSINNEQYF TGTGCCAGCAGTGAAAACCCTAGCATCAATAACGAGCAGTACTTC
TRBJ2-7 many TRBV5-1 NA CASSLRASYEQYF TGCGCCAGCAGCCTCAGGGCCTCCTACGAGCAGTACTTC
TRBJ2-3 many TRBV28 TRBD2 CASSQPRRGRAGDTQYF TGTGCCAGCAGCCAACCTCGGCGCGGGAGGGCCGGCGATACGCAGTATTTT
TRBJ1-1 few TRBV6-2/TRBV6-3 NA CASSSVGGQAFF TGTGCCAGCAGCTCGGTTGGAGGACAAGCTTTCTTT
TRBJ2-7 NA TRBV7-3 NA CASSPSPAYEQYF TGTGCCAGCAGTCCCTCCCCTGCATACGAGCAGTACTTC
TRBJ2-1 few TRBV5-1 TRBD2 CASRSGSVGEQFF TGCGCCAGCAGAAGCGGGAGCGTAGGTGAGCAGTTCTTC
TRBJ2-4 NA TRBV19 NA CASSIEKQGSQYF TGTGCCAGTAGTATAGAGAAACAGGGTAGTCAGTACTTC
TRBJ2-3 medium-sized TRBV7-2 TRBD2 CASSPRTSGTDTQYF TGTGCCAGCAGCCCCCGGACTAGCGGCACAGATACGCAGTATTTT
TRBJ1-2 few TRBV18 TRBD1 CASQDRGEHGYTF TGTGCCAGCCAAGACAGGGGGGAACATGGCTACACCTTC
TRBJ2-5 many TRBV7-7 NA CASTPGSFETQYF TGTGCTAGCACCCCAGGGAGCTTCGAGACCCAGTACTTC
TRBJ2-3 NA TRBV29-1 TRBD1 CSAQPTTGSSDTQYF TGCAGCGCACAGCCGACGACAGGGTCGTCGGATACGCAGTATTTT
TRBJ2-5 NA TRBV10-3 TRBD2 CAISESGTRTETQYF TGTGCCATCAGTGAAAGCGGGACGAGGACGGAGACCCAGTACTTC
TRBJ2-1 NA TRBV7-2 NA CASSLPQSNEQFF TGTGCCAGCAGCTTACCCCAGTCGAATGAGCAGTTCTTC
TRBJ2-2 many TRBV29-1 TRBD1 CSVRTGENTGELFF TGCAGCGTCCGGACAGGAGAGAACACCGGGGAGCTGTTTTTT
TRBJ2-7 NA TRBV20-1 TRBD2 CSARDLGGAVYEQYF TGCAGTGCTAGAGATCTGGGAGGGGCAGTTTACGAGCAGTACTTC
TRBJ1-2 few TRBV4-3 NA CASRQGWAYGYTF TGCGCCAGCAGGCAGGGGTGGGCCTATGGCTACACCTTC
TRBJ2-1 few TRBV7-2 NA CASSSSFYNEQFF TGTGCCAGCAGCTCGTCCTTTTACAATGAGCAGTTCTTC
TRBJ2-5 many TRBV9 TRBD2 CASSVAGGNQETQYF TGTGCCAGCAGCGTAGCGGGAGGGAACCAAGAGACCCAGTACTTC
TRBJ2-2 once TRBV5-4 NA CASQTSANTGELFF TGTGCCTCTCAGACGAGCGCGAACACCGGGGAGCTGTTTTTT
TRBJ2-2 many TRBV4-3 TRBD2 CASSQNLAGVAGELFF TGCGCCAGCAGCCAAAATTTAGCGGGAGTGGCGGGGGAGCTGTTTTTT
TRBJ2-7 many TRBV27 TRBD1 CASSFTRTGADEQYF TGTGCCAGCAGTTTCACTAGGACAGGGGCGGACGAGCAGTACTTC
TRBJ1-2 NA TRBV27 NA CASSLTAHYGYTF TGTGCCAGCAGTTTGACAGCCCACTATGGCTACACCTTC
TRBJ2-2 few TRBV27 NA CASSLAPRYTGELFF TGTGCCAGCAGTTTAGCTCCGCGGTACACCGGGGAGCTGTTTTTT
TRBJ2-7 many TRBV10-2 NA CASSEGREQYF TGCGCCAGCAGTGAGGGCAGGGAGCAGTACTTC
TRBJ2-1 NA TRBV9 NA CASSVGQLLFNEQFF TGTGCCAGCAGCGTAGGGCAGCTCTTATTCAATGAGCAGTTCTTC
TRBJ2-7 few TRBV24-1 NA CATSDRRAGLVDEQYF TGTGCCACCAGTGACCGACGGGCAGGGTTGGTCGACGAGCAGTACTTC
TRBJ2-5 NA TRBV3-1 NA CASSQRGQETQYF TGTGCCAGCAGCCAACGGGGGCAAGAGACCCAGTACTTC
TRBJ2-7 few TRBV7-2 TRBD2 CASSSSGSLYEQYF TGTGCCAGCAGCTCTAGCGGGAGCCTCTACGAGCAGTACTTC
TRBJ2-1 NA TRBV20-1 NA CSAPNTYYNEQFF TGCAGTGCTCCGAACACCTACTACAATGAGCAGTTCTTC
TRBJ2-5 NA TRBV7-9 NA CASSFGSSKKVKTQYF TGTGCCAGCAGCTTTGGGTCGAGTAAGAAGGTGAAGACCCAGTACTTC
TRBJ2-1 few TRBV20-1 NA CSAPWVPPNNEQFF TGCAGTGCCCCCTGGGTACCCCCTAACAATGAGCAGTTCTTC
TRBJ2-1 many TRBV20-1 NA CSARSYSYNEQFF TGCAGTGCTAGATCCTACTCTTACAATGAGCAGTTCTTC
TRBJ1-4 NA TRBV28 TRBD1 CASSYVTGGSEKLFF TGTGCCAGCAGTTACGTTACAGGGGGGAGTGAAAAACTGTTTTTT
TRBJ2-2 few TRBV19 NA CASSIAPLTTGELFF TGTGCCAGTAGTATCGCCCCTTTGACCACCGGGGAGCTGTTTTTT
TRBJ2-5 many TRBV7-2 NA CASSLRLRQTQYF TGTGCCAGCAGCTTAAGACTAAGGCAGACCCAGTACTTC
TRBJ2-5 many TRBV10-3 NA CAISGGPQETQYF TGTGCCATCAGTGGTGGGCCTCAAGAGACCCAGTACTTC
TRBJ2-1 many TRBV11-1 TRBD2 CASRVGLVSYNEQFF TGTGCCAGCAGGGTGGGACTAGTCTCCTACAATGAGCAGTTCTTC
TRBJ2-3 few TRBV7-7 NA CASSLDRQADTQYF TGTGCCAGCAGCCTTGACAGGCAGGCAGATACGCAGTATTTT
TRBJ2-6 NA TRBV7-9 NA CASSPGTSGANVLTF TGTGCCAGCAGCCCCGGGACTTCTGGGGCCAACGTCCTGACTTTC
TRBJ2-7 few TRBV7-9 TRBD2 CASSNLAGGSYEQYF TGTGCCAGCAGCAACCTAGCGGGAGGCTCCTACGAGCAGTACTTC
TRBJ1-5 NA TRBV11-2 NA CASSSHPPGGWDNQPQHF TGTGCCAGCAGCTCACACCCTCCAGGTGGTTGGGACAATCAGCCCCAGCATTTT
TRBJ2-1 many TRBV10-3 TRBD1 CAISEWDRGGHNEQFF TGTGCCATCAGTGAGTGGGACAGGGGAGGGCACAATGAGCAGTTCTTC
TRBJ2-5 NA TRBV7-2 NA CASSLSGGAQTQHF TGTGCCAGCAGCCTTAGCGGAGGCGCGCAGACCCAGCACTTC
TRBJ2-7 many TRBV15 NA CATSRDTDSASYEQYF TGTGCCACCAGCAGAGATACGGACAGTGCCTCCTACGAGCAGTACTTC
TRBJ2-1 few TRBV20-1 NA CSAPTPGLNEQFF TGCAGTGCCCCGACCCCGGGCCTCAATGAGCAGTTCTTC
TRBJ2-3 many TRBV6-5 TRBD1 CASSYYRGDTQYF TGTGCCAGCAGTTACTACAGGGGTGATACGCAGTATTTT
TRBJ2-1 few TRBV15 TRBD1 CATSSVPGQANNEQFF TGTGCCACCAGCAGTGTTCCGGGACAGGCGAACAATGAGCAGTTCTTC
TRBJ2-7 many TRBV6-5 NA CASSYSGREQYF TGTGCCAGCAGTTACTCCGGACGGGAGCAGTACTTC
TRBJ2-1 NA TRBV20-1 TRBD2 CSAMGLAGVYEQFF TGCAGTGCTATGGGACTAGCGGGAGTATATGAGCAGTTCTTC
TRBJ2-2 few TRBV3-1 NA CASSSLTRSGELFF TGTGCCAGCAGCTCATTGACCAGGAGCGGGGAGCTGTTTTTT
TRBJ2-3 NA TRBV20-1 TRBD2 CSATTPLAASTDTQYF TGCAGTGCTACTACCCCACTAGCGGCTAGCACAGATACGCAGTATTTT
TRBJ1-2 few TRBV4-3 NA CASSQERAHYGYTF TGCGCCAGCAGCCAAGAGAGGGCTCACTATGGCTACACCTTC
TRBJ2-4 many TRBV18 NA CASSSAQSPHGVQYF TGTGCCAGCTCATCAGCGCAAAGTCCCCACGGTGTTCAGTACTTC